The 5 T cell receptor beta chains below come from one sample, sequenced in a study of cytomegalovirus exposure and HLA in healthy donors. The PCR had 60 Vbeta and 13 Jbeta primers. Clones were sequenced by immunoSEQ multiplex PCR, and TCRdb holds only the in-frame ones, with some missing. Among roughly 120,000 clones listed, less than 80% were seen once. Sequenced input: PBMCs. The receptors shown here come from a middle-aged man in good health and CMV-seropositive.

The chain employs TRBV9 and TRBJ1-2, with a possible D match to TRBD1 (5 bases). V gave up 0 bases and J gave up 2 bases, with 11 bases separating them. The CDR3 has 15 residues. The germline gives CDR1 SGDLS, CDR2 YYNGEE. The CDR3 DNA follows: TGTGCCAGCAGCGTAGAGGCAGGGAACAACTATGGCTACACCTTC. This translates into CASSVEAGNNYGYTF.

The genes are TRBV5-1 and TRBJ2-3; 9 positions agree with TRBD2. Germline V gene lookup returns CDR1 SGHRS and CDR2 YFSETQ. CDR3 length equals 18 residues. V was clipped by 0 bases and J by 4 bases; unmatched bases: 12. DNA of the CDR3: TGCGCCAGCAGCTTGGCGTCCGCGGGCGGGGGGGCCGCAGATACGCAGTATTTT. Its protein is CASSLASAGGGAADTQYF.

The table lists this clone with a few counts. The chain recombines TRBV29-1 with TRBJ2-2; possible D gene TRBD2, 6 bases. This CDR3 spans 11 amino acids. CDR1 SQVTM and CDR2 ANQGSEA come from the germline V gene. The CDR3 sequence is CAGYLAGELFF. In nucleotides, the CDR3 is TGCGCGGGGTATCTCGCCGGGGAGCTGTTTTTT.

This chain uses TRBV6-6 with TRBJ2-3; 7 bases fit TRBD1. Germline CDR1 and CDR2: MNHNY and SVGAGI (reference sequence). There are 13 residues in the CDR3. Trimming removed 6 bases from V and 3 bases from J; junction bases left unmatched: 3. CDR3 sequence reads: CASRTTGTDTQYF. CDR3 DNA: TGTGCCAGCAGAACGACAGGGACAGATACGCAGTATTTT.

J is TRBJ2-1 and V is TRBV5-6; D gene uncertain. V lost 1 base, J lost 5 bases, and 10 bases lay in between. Germline values: CDR1 SGHDT, CDR2 YYEEEE. The CDR3 has 14 amino acids. The CDR3 DNA sequence: TGTGCCAGCAGCTTGCTTAGCCCCAACAATGAGCAGTTCTTC. Amino acids: CASSLLSPNNEQFF.